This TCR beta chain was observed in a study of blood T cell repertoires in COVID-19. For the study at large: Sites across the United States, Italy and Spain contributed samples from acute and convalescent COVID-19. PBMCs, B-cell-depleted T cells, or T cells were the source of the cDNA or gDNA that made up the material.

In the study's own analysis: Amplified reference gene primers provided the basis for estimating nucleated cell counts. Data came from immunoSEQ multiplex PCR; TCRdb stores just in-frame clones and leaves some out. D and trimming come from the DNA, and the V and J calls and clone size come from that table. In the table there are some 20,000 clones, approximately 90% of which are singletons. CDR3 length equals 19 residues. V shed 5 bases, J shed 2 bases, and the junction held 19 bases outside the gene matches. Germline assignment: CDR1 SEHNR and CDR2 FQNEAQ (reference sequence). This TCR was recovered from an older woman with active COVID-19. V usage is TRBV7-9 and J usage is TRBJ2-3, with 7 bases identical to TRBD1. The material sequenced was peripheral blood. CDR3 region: CASSTRLLSSGGNTDTQYF. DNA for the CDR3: TGTGCCAGCAGCACCCGATTACTTTCCTCAGGGGGAAACACAGATACGCAGTATTTT.